This T cell receptor (beta chain) was recovered during a study of blood T cell repertoires in COVID-19. Trimming cost V 6 bases and J 4 bases, with 9 bases left between them. CDR1 is SNHLY, CDR2 FYNNEI, per germline. CDR3 length: 12 amino acids. Two negative PCRs, clearance, or symptom resolution were required of recovered Cohort 3 donors. Repertoires were generated with immunoSEQ multiplex PCR, while TCRdb's copy carries only in-frame clones and drops some. Here the sample spans over 150,000 clones, around 80% being singletons. This clonotype was obtained from a man aged 50 or older who had recovered from COVID-19. The sequenced sample was PBMCs or T cells enriched from blood (not recorded which). The chain combines TRBV2 with TRBJ2-5; TRBD1 is a possible D gene (6 bases). The CDR3 nucleotides read TGTGCCAGCAGGGAACAGGGAGAGACCCAGTACTTC. Protein: CASREQGETQYF.